One T cell receptor (beta chain) is described in this entry. The antigen remains undetermined. This sample stems from a study of radiation and T cells in renal cell carcinoma. Whole-study results and caveats: Pretreatment tumor biopsies were lacking, so baseline clonotypes are unknown.

Method: immunoSEQ multiplex PCR; TCRdb's copy keeps in-frame clones and lacks some. The sample has 130,000 to 150,000 clones, 70% to 90% seen once. The time point: baseline pretreatment blood. The treatment here: 15 Gy SBRT to primary tumor, nephrectomy 4 weeks later. The CDR3 sequence is 15 residues long. The germline gives CDR1 SGHDT, CDR2 YYEEEE. Trimming cost V 1 base and J 1 base; bases outside gene matches: 0. The source material was blood, sampled from a patient whose treatment included radiotherapy and nephrectomy. The rearrangement uses TRBV5-6 and TRBJ2-2; 8 nucleotides agree with TRBD1. This clonotype originated in a woman aged 50 to 65 with renal cell carcinoma. CDR3 in DNA: TGTGCCAGCAGCTTGACAGGGGGGAACACCGGGGAGCTGTTTTTT. This codes for CASSLTGGNTGELFF.